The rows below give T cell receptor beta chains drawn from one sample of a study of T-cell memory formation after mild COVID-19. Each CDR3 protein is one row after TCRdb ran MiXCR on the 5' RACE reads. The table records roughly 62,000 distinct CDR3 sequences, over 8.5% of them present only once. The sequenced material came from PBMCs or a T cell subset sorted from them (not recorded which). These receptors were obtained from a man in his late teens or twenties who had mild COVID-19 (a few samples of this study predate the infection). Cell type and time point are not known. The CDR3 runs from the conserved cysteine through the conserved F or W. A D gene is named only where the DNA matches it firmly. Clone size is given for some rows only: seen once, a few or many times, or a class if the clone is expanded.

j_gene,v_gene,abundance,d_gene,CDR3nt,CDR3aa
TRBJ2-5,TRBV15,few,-,TGTGCCACCAGCAGAGATGAGGTCGAGACCCAGTACTTC,CATSRDEVETQYF
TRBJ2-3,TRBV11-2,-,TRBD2,TGTGCCAGCAGCCTAAGGGGCGGGGGAAGGCTCAACACAGATACGCAGTATTTT,CASSLRGGGRLNTDTQYF
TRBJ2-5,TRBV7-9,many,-,TGTGCCAGCAGCCCGCGACTTGATCAGAGGGAGACCCAGTACTTC,CASSPRLDQRETQYF
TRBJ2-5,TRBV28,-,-,TGTGCCAGCAGTCCCCTGGCAGGGTCCGAGACCCAGTACTTC,CASSPLAGSETQYF
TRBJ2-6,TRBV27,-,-,TGCACCAGCAGTCAAGACATTTCTGGGGCCAACGTCCTGACTTTC,CTSSQDISGANVLTF
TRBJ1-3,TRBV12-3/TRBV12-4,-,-,TGTGCCAGCAGCCCCCGGGCGGGGACCTCTGGAAACACCATATATTTT,CASSPRAGTSGNTIYF
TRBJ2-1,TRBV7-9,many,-,TGTGCCAGCAGCCCCCGCACCAGGGAAACGGTTTACAATGAGCAGTTCTTC,CASSPRTRETVYNEQFF
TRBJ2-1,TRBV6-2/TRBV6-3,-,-,TGTGCCAGCAACTTGGGCGCCTACAATGAGCAGTTCTTC,CASNLGAYNEQFF
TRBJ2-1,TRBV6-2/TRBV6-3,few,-,TGTGCCAGCAGTTACACCCGACTCTATGAGCAGTTCTTC,CASSYTRLYEQFF
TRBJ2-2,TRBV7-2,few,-,TGTGCCAGCAGCTTAGAAGCATCGGCCGGGGAGCTGTTTTTT,CASSLEASAGELFF
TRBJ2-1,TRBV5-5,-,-,TGTGCCAGCAGCTTGGGATGGGGTCAGGGGTTTAATGAGCAGTTCTTC,CASSLGWGQGFNEQFF
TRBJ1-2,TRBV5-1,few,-,TGCGCCAGCAGCTTGGGACAGAACTATGGCTACACCTTC,CASSLGQNYGYTF
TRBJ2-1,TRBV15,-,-,TGTGCCACCAGCGTCGGGCTAAACAATGAGCAGTTCTTC,CATSVGLNNEQFF
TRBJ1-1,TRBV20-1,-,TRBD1,TGCAGTGCTAGAGATTCCGGACAGGGAGGGCAAGCTTTCTTT,CSARDSGQGGQAFF
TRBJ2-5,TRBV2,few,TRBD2,TGTGCCAGCAGTCCGTGGACTAGCGGCCAAGAGACCCAGTACTTC,CASSPWTSGQETQYF
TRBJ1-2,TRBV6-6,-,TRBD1,TGTGCCAGCATTGCGGACAGGAACTATGGCTACACCTTC,CASIADRNYGYTF
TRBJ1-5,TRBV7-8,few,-,TGTGCCAGCAGCTTATTAAAGGATCAGCCCCAGCATTTT,CASSLLKDQPQHF
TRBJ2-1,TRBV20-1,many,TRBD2,TGCAGTGCTAGTATCCTCTGGGGACTAGCGGGGAGCAATGAGCAGTTCTTC,CSASILWGLAGSNEQFF
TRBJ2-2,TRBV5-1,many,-,TGCGCCAGCAGAATCGAGAACACCGGGGAGCTGTTTTTT,CASRIENTGELFF
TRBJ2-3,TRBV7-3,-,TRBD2,TGTGCCAGCAGCTTAAAATCGGGAGGCGGAAGCACAGATACGCAGTATTTT,CASSLKSGGGSTDTQYF
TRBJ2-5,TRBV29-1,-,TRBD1,TGCAGCGTGGCCTTGACAGGGTTGGGGACCCAGTACTTC,CSVALTGLGTQYF
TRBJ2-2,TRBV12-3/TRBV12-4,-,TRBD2,TGTGCCAGCAGGACTAGCGGCTCGAACACCGGGGAGCTGTTTTTT,CASRTSGSNTGELFF
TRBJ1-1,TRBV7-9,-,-,TGTGCCAGCAGCCTGACACGTAACACTGAAGCTTTCTTT,CASSLTRNTEAFF
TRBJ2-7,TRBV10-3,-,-,TGTGCCATCAGTGAGTCAGGCAGCCTGGCCTACGAGCAGTACTTC,CAISESGSLAYEQYF
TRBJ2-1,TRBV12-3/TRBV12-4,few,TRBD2,TGTGCCAGCAGTCACCTAGCGGGGGGGCTCAATGAGCAGTTCTTC,CASSHLAGGLNEQFF
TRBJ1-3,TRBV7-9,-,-,TGTGCCGAGGGACGGGCCATCTCTGGAAACACCATATATTTT,CAEGRAISGNTIYF
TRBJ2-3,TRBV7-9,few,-,TGTGCCAGCACTCCCAACGGGGTGAAAGATACGCAGTATTTT,CASTPNGVKDTQYF
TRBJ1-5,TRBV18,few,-,TGTGCCAGCTCACCGGGGGGAATCCGGCCCCAGCATTTT,CASSPGGIRPQHF
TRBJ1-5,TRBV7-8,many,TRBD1,TGTGCCAGCAGCTTATCAGGGGGTAGACAGGGTCAACTTTCCCAGCATTTT,CASSLSGGRQGQLSQHF
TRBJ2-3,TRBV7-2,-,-,TGTGCCAGCAGCCAGCAGAACACAGATACGCAGTATTTT,CASSQQNTDTQYF
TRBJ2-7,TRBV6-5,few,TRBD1,TGTGCCAGCAGTTACTCGATGAGGGACAGTGTCCCCTACGAGCAGTACTTC,CASSYSMRDSVPYEQYF
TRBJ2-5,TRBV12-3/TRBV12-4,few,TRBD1,TGTGCCAGCAGCCGGACAGGGGGCCCGCAGGAGACCCAGTACTTC,CASSRTGGPQETQYF
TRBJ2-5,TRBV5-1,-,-,TGCGCCAGCAGCGACCCAAGTGGCAGACGGTTAGAGACCCAGTACTTC,CASSDPSGRRLETQYF
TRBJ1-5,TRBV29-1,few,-,TGCAGCGTAAAACAGGGTACGGGTCAGCCCCAGCATTTT,CSVKQGTGQPQHF
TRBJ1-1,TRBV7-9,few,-,TGTGCCAGCAGTTCGGGATCGGGATCTGAAGCTTTCTTT,CASSSGSGSEAFF
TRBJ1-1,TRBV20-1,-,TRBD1,TGCAGTGCTAGGAGGGGGCGCGAAACTGAAGCTTTCTTT,CSARRGRETEAFF
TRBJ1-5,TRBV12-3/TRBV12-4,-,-,TGTGCCAGCAGTTTAGTCGGGGGGGGACATCAGCCCCAGCATTTT,CASSLVGGGHQPQHF
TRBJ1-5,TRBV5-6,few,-,TGTGCCAGCAGCACAACGAGTCAGCCCCAGCATTTT,CASSTTSQPQHF
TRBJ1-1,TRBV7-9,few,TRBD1,TGTGCCAGCAGCTCGGGACAGGTGAACACTGAAGCTTTCTTT,CASSSGQVNTEAFF
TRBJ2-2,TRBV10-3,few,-,TGTGCCATCAGTTTCACCGGGGAGCTGTTTTTT,CAISFTGELFF
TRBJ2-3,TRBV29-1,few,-,TGCAGCGAATCTAGAGCTGGGGATACGCAGTATTTT,CSESRAGDTQYF
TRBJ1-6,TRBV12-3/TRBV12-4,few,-,TGTGCCAGCAGTGCCACCCGGGTCTCACCCCTCCACTTT,CASSATRVSPLHF
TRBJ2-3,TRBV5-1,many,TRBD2,TGCGCCAGCAGCGGACAAGCGGGGGGGCCAATAGATACGCAGTATTTT,CASSGQAGGPIDTQYF
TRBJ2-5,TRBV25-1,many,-,TGTGCCGCAGGAGAGGGGAGGCAGACCCAGTACTTC,CAAGEGRQTQYF
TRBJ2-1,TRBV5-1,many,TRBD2,TGCGCCAGCAGCTCTCGGGGGGTCAGCTCCTACAATGAGCAGTTCTTC,CASSSRGVSSYNEQFF
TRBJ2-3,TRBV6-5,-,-,TGTGCCAGCAGTTACTCGCGAGGGTTGTATCGAGATACGCAGTATTTT,CASSYSRGLYRDTQYF
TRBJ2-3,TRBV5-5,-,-,TGTGCCAGCAGCATACCTCGGGGGACCACAGATACGCAGTATTTT,CASSIPRGTTDTQYF
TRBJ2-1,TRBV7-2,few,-,TGTGCCAGCAGCTTACCCCCCCGGGTTGAGCAGTTCTTC,CASSLPPRVEQFF
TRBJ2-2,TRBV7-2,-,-,TGTGCCAGCAGCTCAGACTCGGGCGGGGAGCTGTTTTTT,CASSSDSGGELFF
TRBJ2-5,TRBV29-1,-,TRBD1,TGCAGCGTTGGGACAGGGGTAGAGACCCAGTACTTC,CSVGTGVETQYF
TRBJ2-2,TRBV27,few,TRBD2,TGTGCCAGCAGCCCACCGGGGCTAGCGGGGGTGAACACCGGGGAGCTGTTTTTT,CASSPPGLAGVNTGELFF
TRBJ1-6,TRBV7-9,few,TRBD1,TGTGCCAGCAGCTCCGGACAGGGGCGCTCACCCCTCCACTTT,CASSSGQGRSPLHF
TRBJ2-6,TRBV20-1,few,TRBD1,TGCAGTGCCAAGGACAGGAACAGCTCTGGGGCCAACGTCCTGACTTTC,CSAKDRNSSGANVLTF